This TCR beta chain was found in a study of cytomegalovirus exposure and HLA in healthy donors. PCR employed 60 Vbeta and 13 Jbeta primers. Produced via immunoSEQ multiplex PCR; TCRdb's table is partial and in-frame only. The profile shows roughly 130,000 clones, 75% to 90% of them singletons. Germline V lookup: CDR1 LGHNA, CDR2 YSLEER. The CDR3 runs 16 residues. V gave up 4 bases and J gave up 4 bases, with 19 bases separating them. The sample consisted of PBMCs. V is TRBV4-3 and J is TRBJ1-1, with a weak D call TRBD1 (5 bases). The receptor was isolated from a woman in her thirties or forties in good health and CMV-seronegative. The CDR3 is CASSRLGLGIATEAFF. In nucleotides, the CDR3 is TGCGCCAGCAGCCGGTTGGGGCTCGGTATAGCCACTGAAGCTTTCTTT.